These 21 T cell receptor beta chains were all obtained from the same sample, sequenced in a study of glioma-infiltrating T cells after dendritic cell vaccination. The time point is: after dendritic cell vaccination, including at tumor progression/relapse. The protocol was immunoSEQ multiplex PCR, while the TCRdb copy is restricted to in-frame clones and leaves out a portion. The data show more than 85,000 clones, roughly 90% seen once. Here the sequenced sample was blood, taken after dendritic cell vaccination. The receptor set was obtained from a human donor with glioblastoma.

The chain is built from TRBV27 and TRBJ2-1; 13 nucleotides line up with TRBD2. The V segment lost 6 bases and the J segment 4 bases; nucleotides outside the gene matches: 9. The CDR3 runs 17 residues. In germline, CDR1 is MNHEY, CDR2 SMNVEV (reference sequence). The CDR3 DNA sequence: TGTGCCAGCAGACCCGGGACTAGCGGGGCCGATTACAATGAGCAGTTCTTC. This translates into CASRPGTSGADYNEQFF.

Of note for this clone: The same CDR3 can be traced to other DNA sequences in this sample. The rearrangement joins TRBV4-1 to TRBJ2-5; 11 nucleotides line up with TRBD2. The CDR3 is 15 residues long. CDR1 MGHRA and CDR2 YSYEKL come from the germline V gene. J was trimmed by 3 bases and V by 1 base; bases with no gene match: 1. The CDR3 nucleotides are TGCGCCAGCAGCCAAGTTAGCGGGGGGGAAGAGACCCAGTACTTC. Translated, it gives CASSQVSGGEETQYF.

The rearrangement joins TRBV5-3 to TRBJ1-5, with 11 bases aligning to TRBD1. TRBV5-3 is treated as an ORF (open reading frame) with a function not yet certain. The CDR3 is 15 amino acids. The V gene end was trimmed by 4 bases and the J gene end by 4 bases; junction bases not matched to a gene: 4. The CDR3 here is CARSADRGPNQPQHF. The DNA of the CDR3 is TGTGCCAGAAGCGCGGACAGGGGGCCTAATCAGCCCCAGCATTTT.

The CDR3 DNA is TGTGCCAGCAGTCCTCGTGGGGGACAGGTAAATGAAAAACTGTTTTTT. Amino acid sequence: CASSPRGGQVNEKLFF. The chain carries TRBV2 and TRBJ1-4; 8 bases agree with TRBD1. Germline V gene sequence: CDR1 SNHLY, CDR2 FYNNEI. The CDR3 is made up of 16 amino acids. Trimming at V came to 5 bases and at J to 5 bases, leaving 10 bases not matched to a gene.

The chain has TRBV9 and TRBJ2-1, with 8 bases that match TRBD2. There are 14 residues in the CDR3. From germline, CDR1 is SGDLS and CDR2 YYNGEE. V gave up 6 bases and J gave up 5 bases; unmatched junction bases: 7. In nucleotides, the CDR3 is TGTGCCAGCACTCCCGGGGGGGAGGACAATGAGCAGTTCTTC. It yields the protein CASTPGGEDNEQFF.

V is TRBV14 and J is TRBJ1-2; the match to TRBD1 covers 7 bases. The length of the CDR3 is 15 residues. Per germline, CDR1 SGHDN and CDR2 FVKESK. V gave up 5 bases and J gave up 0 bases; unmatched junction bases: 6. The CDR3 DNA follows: TGTGCCAGCAGCTCTCACAGGGGTGCTAACTATGGCTACACCTTC. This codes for CASSSHRGANYGYTF.

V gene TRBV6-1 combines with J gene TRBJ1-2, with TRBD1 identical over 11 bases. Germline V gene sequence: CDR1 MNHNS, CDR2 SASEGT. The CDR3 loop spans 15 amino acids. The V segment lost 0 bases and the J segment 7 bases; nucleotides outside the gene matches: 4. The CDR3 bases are TGTGCCAGCAGTGAAGCGTGGACAGGGGGCCTTGGCTACACCTTC. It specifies CASSEAWTGGLGYTF.

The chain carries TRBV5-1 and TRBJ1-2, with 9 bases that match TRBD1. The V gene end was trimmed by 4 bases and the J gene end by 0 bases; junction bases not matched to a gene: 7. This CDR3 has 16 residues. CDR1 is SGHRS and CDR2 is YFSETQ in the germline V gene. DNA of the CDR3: TGCGCCAGCAGCCCGGGACAGGGCTCCTCTAACTATGGCTACACCTTC. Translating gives CASSPGQGSSNYGYTF.

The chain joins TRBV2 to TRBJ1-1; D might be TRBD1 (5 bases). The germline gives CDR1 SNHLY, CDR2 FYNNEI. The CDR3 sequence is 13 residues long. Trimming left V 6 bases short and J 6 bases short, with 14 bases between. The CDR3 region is CASSAGPGSEAFF. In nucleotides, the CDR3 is TGTGCCAGCAGCGCAGGGCCGGGCTCTGAAGCTTTCTTT. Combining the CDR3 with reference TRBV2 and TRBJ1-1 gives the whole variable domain EPEVTQTPSHQVTQMGQEVILRCVPISNHLYFYWYRQILGQKVEFLVSFYNNEISEKSEIFDDQFSVERPDGSNFTLKIRSTKLEDSAMYFCASSAGPGSEAFFGQGTRLTVV.

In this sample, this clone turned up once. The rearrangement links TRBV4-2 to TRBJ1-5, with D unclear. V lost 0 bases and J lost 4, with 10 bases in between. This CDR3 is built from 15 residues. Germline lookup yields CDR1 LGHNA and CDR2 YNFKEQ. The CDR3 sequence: CASSQERQINQPQHF. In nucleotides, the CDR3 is TGTGCCAGCAGCCAAGAGCGGCAGATAAATCAGCCCCAGCATTTT.

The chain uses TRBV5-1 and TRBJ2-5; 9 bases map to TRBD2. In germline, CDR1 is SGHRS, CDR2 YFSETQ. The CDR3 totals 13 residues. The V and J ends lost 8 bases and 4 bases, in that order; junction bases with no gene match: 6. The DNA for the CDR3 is TGCGCCAGTAGGACTAGCGAGGGAGAGACCCAGTACTTC. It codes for CASRTSEGETQYF.

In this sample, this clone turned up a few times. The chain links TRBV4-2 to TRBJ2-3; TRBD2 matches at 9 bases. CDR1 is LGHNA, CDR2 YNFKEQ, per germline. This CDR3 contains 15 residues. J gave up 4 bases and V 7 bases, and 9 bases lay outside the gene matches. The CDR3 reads CASKLAGVVADTQYF. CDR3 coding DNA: TGTGCCAGCAAGTTAGCGGGAGTAGTAGCAGATACGCAGTATTTT.

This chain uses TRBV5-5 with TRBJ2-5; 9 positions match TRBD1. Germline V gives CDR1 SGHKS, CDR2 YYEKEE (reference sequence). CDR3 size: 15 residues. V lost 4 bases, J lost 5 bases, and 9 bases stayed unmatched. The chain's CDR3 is CASSMTGGVAETQYF. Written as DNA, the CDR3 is TGTGCCAGCAGCATGACAGGGGGTGTAGCGGAGACCCAGTACTTC.

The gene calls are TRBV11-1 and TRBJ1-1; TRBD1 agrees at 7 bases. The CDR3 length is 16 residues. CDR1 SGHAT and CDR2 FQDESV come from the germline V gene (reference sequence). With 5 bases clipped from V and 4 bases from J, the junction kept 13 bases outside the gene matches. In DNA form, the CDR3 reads TGTGCCAGCAGCCACCTTCTAGGGGGCGAGGCCACTGAAGCTTTCTTT. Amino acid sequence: CASSHLLGGEATEAFF.

CDR3 loop: CASSRSGSGGIPNTGELFF. In nucleotides, the CDR3 is TGTGCCAGTAGTAGGTCGGGAAGCGGGGGGATCCCTAACACCGGGGAGCTGTTTTTT. The chain uses TRBV19 and TRBJ2-2; 9 bases are a match to TRBD2. Germline V gives CDR1 LNHDA, CDR2 SQIVND (reference sequence). The CDR3 length is 19 residues. With V trimmed by 4 bases and J by 2 bases, 14 bases remained unmatched.

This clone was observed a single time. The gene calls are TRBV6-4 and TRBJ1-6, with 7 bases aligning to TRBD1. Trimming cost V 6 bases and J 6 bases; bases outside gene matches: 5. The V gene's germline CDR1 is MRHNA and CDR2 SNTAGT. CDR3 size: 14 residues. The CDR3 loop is CASSSGTANSPLHF. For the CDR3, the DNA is TGTGCCAGCAGCTCCGGGACAGCTAATTCACCCCTCCACTTT.

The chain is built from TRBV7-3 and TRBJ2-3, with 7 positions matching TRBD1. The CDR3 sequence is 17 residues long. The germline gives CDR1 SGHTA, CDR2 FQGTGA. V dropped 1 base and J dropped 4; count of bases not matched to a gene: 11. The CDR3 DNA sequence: TGTGCCAGCAGCTTAAGGTCGGGACAGCCCCTCCCAGATACGCAGTATTTT. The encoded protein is CASSLRSGQPLPDTQYF.

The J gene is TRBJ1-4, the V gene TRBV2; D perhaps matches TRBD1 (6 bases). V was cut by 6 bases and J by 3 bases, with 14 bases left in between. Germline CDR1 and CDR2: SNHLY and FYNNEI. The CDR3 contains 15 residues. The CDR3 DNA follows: TGTGCCAGCAGGGTCCTCAGGGGAGCTAATGAAAAACTGTTTTTT. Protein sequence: CASRVLRGANEKLFF.

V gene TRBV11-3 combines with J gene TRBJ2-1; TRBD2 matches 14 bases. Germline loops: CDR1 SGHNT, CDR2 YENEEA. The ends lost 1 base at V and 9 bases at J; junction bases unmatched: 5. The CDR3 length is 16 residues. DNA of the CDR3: TGTGCCAGCAGCTTAGGGACTAGCGGGGGGAGCGGTGAGCAGTTCTTC. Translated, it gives CASSLGTSGGSGEQFF. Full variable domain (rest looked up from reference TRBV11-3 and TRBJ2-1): EAGVVQSPRYKIIEKKQPVAFWCNPISGHNTLYWYLQNLGQGPELLIRYENEEAVDDSQLPKDRFSAERLKGVDSTLKIQPAELGDSAVYLCASSLGTSGGSGEQFFGPGTRLTVL.

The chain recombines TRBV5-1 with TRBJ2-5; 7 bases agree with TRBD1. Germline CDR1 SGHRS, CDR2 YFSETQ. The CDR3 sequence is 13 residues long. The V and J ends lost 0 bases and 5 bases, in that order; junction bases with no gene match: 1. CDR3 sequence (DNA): TGCGCCAGCAGCTTGGCACAGGGGGAGACCCAGTACTTC. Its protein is CASSLAQGETQYF.

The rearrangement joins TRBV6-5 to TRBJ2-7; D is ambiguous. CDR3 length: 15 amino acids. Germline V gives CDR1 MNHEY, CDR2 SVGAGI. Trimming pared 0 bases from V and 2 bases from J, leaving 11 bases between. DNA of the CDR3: TGTGCCAGCAGTTACTCGGTCCTAGGAGCCTACGAGCAGTACTTC. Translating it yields CASSYSVLGAYEQYF.